Listed below are T cell receptor beta chains from one sample, sequenced in a study of graft-versus-host responses after intestinal transplantation. The antigens of these receptors remain unknown. Generated by immunoSEQ multiplex PCR, the TCRdb table keeps only in-frame clones and is missing some. The table lists some 130,000 clones, approximately 94% of them singletons, with roughly 0.17% in the top ten. Sequenced material: unstimulated CD4+ T cells sorted from spleen or lymph node cells, taken before intestinal transplant. These receptors all stem from a human donor who received an intestinal transplant. The CDR3 runs from the conserved cysteine through the conserved F or W. The D gene is left open where the match is weak. The size of a clone is reported for some rows only, either as once, few or many, or as a class for expanded clones.

V: TRBV4-1; D: TRBD2; size: .; J: TRBJ2-3; CDR3: CASSQASGGGATDTQYF
V: TRBV5-6; D: .; size: .; J: TRBJ1-6; CDR3: CASSLERGAISPLHF
V: TRBV5-6; D: .; size: .; J: TRBJ2-7; CDR3: CASSRLGNARSDEQYF
V: TRBV18; D: .; size: .; J: TRBJ1-4; CDR3: CASSQIRNEKLFF
V: TRBV7-3; D: .; size: once; J: TRBJ2-5; CDR3: CASSLGLMETQYF
V: TRBV9; D: .; size: .; J: TRBJ2-1; CDR3: CASRGGVYNEQFF
V: TRBV2; D: .; size: .; J: TRBJ1-2; CDR3: CASGLGRPNYGYTF
V: TRBV6-5; D: .; size: .; J: TRBJ1-1; CDR3: CASSYRGAEAFF
V: TRBV15; D: .; size: .; J: TRBJ2-7; CDR3: CATSSGGLTYEQYF
V: TRBV5-1; D: .; size: .; J: TRBJ2-3; CDR3: CASSFISDTQYF
V: TRBV7-6; D: .; size: .; J: TRBJ1-1; CDR3: CASSLAAWAAPQSTTNTEAFF
V: TRBV11-1; D: TRBD2; size: .; J: TRBJ2-1; CDR3: CASSLTLSGEGEQFF
V: TRBV6-5; D: .; size: .; J: TRBJ2-7; CDR3: CASSELNYEQYF
V: TRBV15; D: .; size: .; J: TRBJ1-4; CDR3: CATSPGANEKLFF
V: TRBV5-1; D: .; size: once; J: TRBJ1-5; CDR3: CASSLGTHNNQPQHF
V: TRBV10-2; D: .; size: .; J: TRBJ2-1; CDR3: CASSDSVNEQFF
V: TRBV25-1; D: TRBD1; size: once; J: TRBJ2-3; CDR3: CASRVGSGTGGFFDTQYF
V: TRBV5-1; D: .; size: .; J: TRBJ2-3; CDR3: CASSLDYGHSTDTQYF
V: TRBV27; D: .; size: .; J: TRBJ1-6; CDR3: CASSPTPGSYNSPLHF
V: TRBV7-9; D: .; size: once; J: TRBJ2-2; CDR3: CASSLTGTGELFF
V: TRBV5-8; D: .; size: .; J: TRBJ2-5; CDR3: CASSLGGWTLGQETQYF
V: TRBV2; D: .; size: .; J: TRBJ1-2; CDR3: CASSPQGGNGYTF
V: TRBV18; D: .; size: .; J: TRBJ1-2; CDR3: CASSPTVTGNHGYTF
V: TRBV6-5; D: .; size: .; J: TRBJ1-1; CDR3: CASRTVNTEAFF
V: TRBV5-1; D: .; size: once; J: .; CDR3: CASSLADPFRDEQYF
V: TRBV10-2; D: .; size: .; J: TRBJ2-7; CDR3: CASLRGPLSYEQYF
V: TRBV6-1; D: .; size: .; J: TRBJ1-6; CDR3: CASGRDGLSPLHF
V: TRBV9; D: TRBD1; size: .; J: TRBJ1-2; CDR3: CASSPGDRFGYGYTF
V: TRBV5-4; D: .; size: once; J: TRBJ2-5; CDR3: CASSFGREETQYF
V: TRBV19; D: .; size: .; J: TRBJ1-1; CDR3: CASKRTPRRTEAFF
V: TRBV18; D: .; size: .; J: TRBJ1-2; CDR3: CASDSGAGMFGYTF
V: TRBV18; D: .; size: .; J: TRBJ1-2; CDR3: CASSPDTNYGYTF
V: TRBV5-6; D: .; size: .; J: TRBJ2-2; CDR3: CASSLLRGGNTGELFF